The T cell receptor beta chain under discussion was sequenced for a study of T cells after yellow fever vaccination. Whole-study context: Fractions of low cell number were prepared using SMART-Seq v4 Ultra Low Input.

Production of TCR cDNA was by 5'RACE template switching, which also added a universal primer site and UMIs. In TCRdb, the 5' RACE reads were re-called with MiXCR into one record per CDR3 protein. This repertoire shows some 120,000 distinct CDR3 sequences, around 8% found once; its top ten account for about 25%. This CDR3 has 17 residues. The ends lost 4 bases at V and 1 base at J; junction bases unmatched: 13. Germline CDR1 is SGHRS and CDR2 is YFSETQ. Notes on the study in general: Most primary-vaccination clones recurred post-booster (about 96% CD4, around 88% CD8).

Concerning this clonotype itself: Its antigen remains unknown.

The source material was CD8+ T cells sorted from PBMCs, sampled 45 days after the yellow fever booster vaccination. The chain combines TRBV5-1 with TRBJ2-5, with 7 bases identical to TRBD2. This TCR was recovered from a man aged 30-40 years who received the YFV17D yellow fever vaccine. The DNA for the CDR3 is TGCGCCAGCAGCGCCGCGCCCGAAGGGAGGGCCCAAGAGACCCAGTACTTC. This gives the protein CASSAAPEGRAQETQYF.